This T cell receptor beta chain comes out of a study of blood T cell repertoires in COVID-19. Study context: Sources were T cells, B-cell-depleted T cells, or PBMCs; the material itself was cDNA or gDNA.

Authors' methods: Amplification of reference gene primers was used by the study to estimate nucleated cell counts. The repertoire was sequenced with immunoSEQ multiplex PCR; TCRdb's copy has only in-frame clones and lacks some. The D gene and trimming were derived from the DNA, and the V and J assignments and clone size from that table. This sample carries around 95,000 clones, roughly 79% of them seen once, and the ten largest clones take approximately 30%. This CDR3 contains 13 residues. Per the germline V gene, CDR1 is LNHDA and CDR2 is SQIVND (reference sequence). Trimming left V 5 bases short and J 12 bases short, with 16 bases between.

Sequencing used peripheral blood. This sequence originates from a man aged 70-80 years with active or convalescent COVID-19. V usage is TRBV19 and J usage is TRBJ1-4; possibly TRBD1 for D (6 bases). The CDR3 spells CASSHGGGWELFF. CDR3 sequence (DNA): TGTGCCAGTAGTCATGGGGGGGGCTGGGAACTGTTTTTT.